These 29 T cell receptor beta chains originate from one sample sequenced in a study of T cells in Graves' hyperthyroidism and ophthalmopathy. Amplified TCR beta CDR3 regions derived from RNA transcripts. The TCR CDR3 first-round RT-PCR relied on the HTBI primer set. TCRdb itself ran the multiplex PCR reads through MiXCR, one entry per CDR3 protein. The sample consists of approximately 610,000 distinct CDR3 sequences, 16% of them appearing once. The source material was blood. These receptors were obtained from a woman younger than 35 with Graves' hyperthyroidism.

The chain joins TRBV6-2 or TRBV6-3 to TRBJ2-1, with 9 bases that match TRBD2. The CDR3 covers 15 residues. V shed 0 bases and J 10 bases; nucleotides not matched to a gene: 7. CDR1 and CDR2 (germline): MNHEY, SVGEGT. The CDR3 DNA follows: TGTGCCAGCAGTTACTCAGTTAGCGGGAGACGCGAGCAGTTCTTC. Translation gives CASSYSVSGRREQFF.

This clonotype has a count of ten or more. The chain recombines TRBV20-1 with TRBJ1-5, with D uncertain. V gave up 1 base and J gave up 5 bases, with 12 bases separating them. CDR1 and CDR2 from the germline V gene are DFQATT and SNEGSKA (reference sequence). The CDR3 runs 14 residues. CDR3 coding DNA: TGCAGTGCTAGAGGGGGATCGGTCGATCAGCCCCAGCATTTT. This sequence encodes CSARGGSVDQPQHF.

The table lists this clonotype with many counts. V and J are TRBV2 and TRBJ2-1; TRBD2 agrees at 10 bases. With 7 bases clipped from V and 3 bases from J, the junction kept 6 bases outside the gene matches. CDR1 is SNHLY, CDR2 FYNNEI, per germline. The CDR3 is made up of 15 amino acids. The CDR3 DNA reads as TGTGCCAGCAAGTTAGCGGGGGGAAACTACAATGAGCAGTTCTTC. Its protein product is CASKLAGGNYNEQFF.

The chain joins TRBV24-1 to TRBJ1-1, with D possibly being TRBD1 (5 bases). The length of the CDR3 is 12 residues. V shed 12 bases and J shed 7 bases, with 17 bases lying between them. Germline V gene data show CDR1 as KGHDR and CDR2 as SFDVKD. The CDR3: CASGGSGGEAFF. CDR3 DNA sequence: TGTGCCTCCGGGGGGTCGGGGGGTGAAGCTTTCTTT.

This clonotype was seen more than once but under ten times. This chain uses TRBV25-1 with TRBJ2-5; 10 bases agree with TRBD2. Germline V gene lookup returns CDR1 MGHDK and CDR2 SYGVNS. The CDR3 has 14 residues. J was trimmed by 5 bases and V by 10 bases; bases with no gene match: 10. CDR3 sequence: CATRAGGPWETQYF. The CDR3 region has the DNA TGTGCCACCAGAGCGGGAGGGCCTTGGGAGACCCAGTACTTC.

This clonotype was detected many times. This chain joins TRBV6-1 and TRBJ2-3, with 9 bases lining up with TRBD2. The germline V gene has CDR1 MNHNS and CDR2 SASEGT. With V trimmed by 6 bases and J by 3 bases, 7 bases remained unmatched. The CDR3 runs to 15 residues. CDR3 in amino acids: CASRSWREGTDTQYF. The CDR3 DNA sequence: TGTGCCAGCAGGTCTTGGCGGGAGGGGACAGATACGCAGTATTTT.

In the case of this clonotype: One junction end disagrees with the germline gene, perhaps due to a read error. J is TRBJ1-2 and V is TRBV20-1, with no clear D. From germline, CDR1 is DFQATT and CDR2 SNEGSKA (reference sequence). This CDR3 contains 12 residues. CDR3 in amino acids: CSASPTNYGCTF. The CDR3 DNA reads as TGCAGTGCTAGCCCAACCAACTATGGCTGCACCTTC.

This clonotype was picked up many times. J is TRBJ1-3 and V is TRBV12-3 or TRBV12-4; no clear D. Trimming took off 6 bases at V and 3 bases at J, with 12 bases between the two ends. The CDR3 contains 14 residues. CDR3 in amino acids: CASRLFGLGNTIYF. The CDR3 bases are TGTGCCAGCAGGTTATTCGGGCTTGGAAACACCATATATTTT.

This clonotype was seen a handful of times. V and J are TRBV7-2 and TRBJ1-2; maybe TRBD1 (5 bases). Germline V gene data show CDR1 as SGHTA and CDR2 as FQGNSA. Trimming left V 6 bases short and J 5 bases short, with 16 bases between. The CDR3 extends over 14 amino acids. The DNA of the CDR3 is TGTGCCAGCAGTTGGAGTCCAGGGATATATGGCTACACCTTC. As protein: CASSWSPGIYGYTF.

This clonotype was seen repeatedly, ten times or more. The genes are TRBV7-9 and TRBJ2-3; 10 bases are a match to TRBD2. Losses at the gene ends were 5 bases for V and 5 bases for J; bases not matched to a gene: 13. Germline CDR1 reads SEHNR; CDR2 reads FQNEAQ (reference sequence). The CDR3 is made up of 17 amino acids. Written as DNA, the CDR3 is TGTGCCAGCAGCAAAGGGAGGCTAGCGGGAGTGGTAGATACGCAGTATTTT. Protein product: CASSKGRLAGVVDTQYF.

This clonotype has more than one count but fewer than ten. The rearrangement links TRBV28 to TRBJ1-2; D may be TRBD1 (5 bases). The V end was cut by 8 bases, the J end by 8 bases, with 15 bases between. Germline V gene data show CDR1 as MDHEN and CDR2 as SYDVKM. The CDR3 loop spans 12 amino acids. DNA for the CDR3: TGTGCCAGCCTCGACAGACCCCCCGGCTACACCTTC. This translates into CASLDRPPGYTF.

CDR3 sequence (DNA): TGTGCCAGCAGCGGGACAGGGGGCACCGGGGAGCTGTTTTTT. This encodes CASSGTGGTGELFF. The genes are TRBV7-9 and TRBJ2-2, with 11 bases lining up with TRBD1. The CDR3 length is 14 residues. Trimming removed 5 bases from V and 4 bases from J; junction bases left unmatched: 0. Looked up from germline, CDR1 is SEHNR and CDR2 is FQNEAQ (reference sequence).

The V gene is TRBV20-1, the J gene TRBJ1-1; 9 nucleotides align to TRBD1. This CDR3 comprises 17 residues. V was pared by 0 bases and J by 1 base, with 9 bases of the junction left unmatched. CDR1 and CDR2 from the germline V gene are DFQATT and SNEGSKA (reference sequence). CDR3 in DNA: TGCAGTGCTAGAGAATCATACACAGGGGGCTGGAACACTGAAGCTTTCTTT. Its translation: CSARESYTGGWNTEAFF.

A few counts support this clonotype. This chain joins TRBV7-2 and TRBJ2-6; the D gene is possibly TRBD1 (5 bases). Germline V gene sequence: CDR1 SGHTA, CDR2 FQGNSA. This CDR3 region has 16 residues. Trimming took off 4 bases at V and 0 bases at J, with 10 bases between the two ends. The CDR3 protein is CASSSRQHSGANVLTF. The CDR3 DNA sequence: TGTGCCAGCAGCTCCCGACAGCACTCTGGGGCCAACGTCCTGACTTTC.

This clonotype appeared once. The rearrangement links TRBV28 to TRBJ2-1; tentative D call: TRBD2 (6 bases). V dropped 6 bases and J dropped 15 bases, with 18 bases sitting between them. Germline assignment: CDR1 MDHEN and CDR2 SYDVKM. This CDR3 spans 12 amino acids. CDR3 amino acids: CASSPDSLEGFF. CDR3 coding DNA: TGTGCCAGCAGCCCTGACTCTTTGGAGGGGTTCTTC.

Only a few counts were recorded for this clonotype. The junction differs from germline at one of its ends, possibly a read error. Here the CDR3 DNA reads TGTGCTAGCAGAGCAGGATCCGGGACAGGGGCATTCATCGGAATGAACACTGAAGCTTTCTTT. This sequence encodes CASRAGSGTGAFIGMNTEAFF. This sequence joins TRBV7-7 and TRBJ1-1; the match to TRBD1 covers 10 bases. Per germline, CDR1 SSHAT and CDR2 FNYEAQ (reference sequence). This CDR3 is 21 amino acids long. The whole variable domain, filled in from reference TRBV7-7 and TRBJ1-1, reads GAGVSQSPRYKVTKRGQDVTLRCDPISSHATLYWYQQALGQGPEFLTYFNYEAQPDKSGLPSDRFSAERPEGSISTLTIQRTEQRDSAMYRCASRAGSGTGAFIGMNTEAFFGQGTRLTVV.

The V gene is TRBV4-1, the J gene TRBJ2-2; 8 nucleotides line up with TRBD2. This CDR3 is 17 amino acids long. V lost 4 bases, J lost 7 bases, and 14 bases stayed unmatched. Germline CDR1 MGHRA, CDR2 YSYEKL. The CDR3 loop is CASSPTSGRSLYGELFF. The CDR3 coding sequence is TGCGCCAGCAGCCCAACCAGCGGGAGATCGTTATACGGGGAGCTGTTTTTT.

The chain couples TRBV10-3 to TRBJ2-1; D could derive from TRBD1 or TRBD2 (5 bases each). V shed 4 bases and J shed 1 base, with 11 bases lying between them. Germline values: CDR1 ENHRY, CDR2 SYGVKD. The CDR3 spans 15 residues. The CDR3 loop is CAISAGTQSYNEQFF. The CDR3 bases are TGTGCCATCAGTGCCGGGACCCAATCCTACAATGAGCAGTTCTTC.

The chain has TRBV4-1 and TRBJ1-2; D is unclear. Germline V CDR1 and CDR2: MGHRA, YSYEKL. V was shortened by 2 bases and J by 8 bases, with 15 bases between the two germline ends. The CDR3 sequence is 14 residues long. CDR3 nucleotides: TGCGCCAGCAGCCAACCCACCGTCCGCCCGGGCTACACCTTC. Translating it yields CASSQPTVRPGYTF.

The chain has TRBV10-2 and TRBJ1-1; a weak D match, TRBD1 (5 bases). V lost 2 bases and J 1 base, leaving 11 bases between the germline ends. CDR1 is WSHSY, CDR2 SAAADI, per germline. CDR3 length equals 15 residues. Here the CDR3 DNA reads TGCGCCAGCAGTGAGCCCGGGGCGAAGAACACTGAAGCTTTCTTT. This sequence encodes CASSEPGAKNTEAFF.

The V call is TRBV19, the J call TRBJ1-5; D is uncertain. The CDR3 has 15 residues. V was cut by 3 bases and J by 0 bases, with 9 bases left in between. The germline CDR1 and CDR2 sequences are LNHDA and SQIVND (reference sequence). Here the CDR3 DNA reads TGTGCCAGTAGTATCCGGGCAGATAGCAATCAGCCCCAGCATTTT. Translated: CASSIRADSNQPQHF.

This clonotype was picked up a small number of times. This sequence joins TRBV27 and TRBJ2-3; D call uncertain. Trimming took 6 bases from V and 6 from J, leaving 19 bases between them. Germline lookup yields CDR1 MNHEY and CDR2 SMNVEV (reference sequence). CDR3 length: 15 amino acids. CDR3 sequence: CASSPLRRQLDTQYF. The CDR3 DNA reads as TGTGCCAGCAGCCCCTTAAGGCGTCAGTTGGATACGCAGTATTTT.

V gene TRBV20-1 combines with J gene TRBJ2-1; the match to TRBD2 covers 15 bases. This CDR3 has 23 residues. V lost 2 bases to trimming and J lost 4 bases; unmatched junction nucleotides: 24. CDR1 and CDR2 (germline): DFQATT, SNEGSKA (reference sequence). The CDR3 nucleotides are TGCAGTGCTAGATCCGGGACTAGCGGGAGGACCTCCATACACAGAAACTTATACAATGAGCAGTTCTTC. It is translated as CSARSGTSGRTSIHRNLYNEQFF.

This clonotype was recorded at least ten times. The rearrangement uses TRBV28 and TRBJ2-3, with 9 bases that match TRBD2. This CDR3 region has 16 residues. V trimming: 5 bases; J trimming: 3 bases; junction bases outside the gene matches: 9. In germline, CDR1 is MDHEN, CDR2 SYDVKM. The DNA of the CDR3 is TGTGCCAGCAGTCCAGCGGGACTAGCTCGGACAGATACGCAGTATTTT. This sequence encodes CASSPAGLARTDTQYF. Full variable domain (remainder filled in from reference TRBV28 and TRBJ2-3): DVKVTQSSRYLVKRTGEKVFLECVQDMDHENMFWYRQDPGLGLRLIYFSYDVKMKEKGDIPEGYSVSREKKERFSLILESASTNQTSMYLCASSPAGLARTDTQYFGPGTRLTVL.

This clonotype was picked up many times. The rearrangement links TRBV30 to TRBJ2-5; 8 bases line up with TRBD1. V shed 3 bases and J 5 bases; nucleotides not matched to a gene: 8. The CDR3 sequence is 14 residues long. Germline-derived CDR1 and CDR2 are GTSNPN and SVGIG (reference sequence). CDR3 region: CAWSLDRVYETQYF. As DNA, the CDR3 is TGTGCCTGGAGCTTGGACAGGGTGTACGAGACCCAGTACTTC. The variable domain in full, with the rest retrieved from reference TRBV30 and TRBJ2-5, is SQTIHQWPATLVQPVGSPLSLECTVEGTSNPNLYWYRQAAGRGLQLLFYSVGIGQISSEVPQNLSASRPQDRQFILSSKKLLLSDSGFYLCAWSLDRVYETQYFGPGTRLLVL.

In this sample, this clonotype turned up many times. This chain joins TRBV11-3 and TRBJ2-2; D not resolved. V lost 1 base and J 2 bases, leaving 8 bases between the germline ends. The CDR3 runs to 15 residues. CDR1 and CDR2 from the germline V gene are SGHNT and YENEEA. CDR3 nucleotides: TGTGCCAGCAGCTTAGGGGGTCGAAACACCGGGGAGCTGTTTTTT. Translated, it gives CASSLGGRNTGELFF.

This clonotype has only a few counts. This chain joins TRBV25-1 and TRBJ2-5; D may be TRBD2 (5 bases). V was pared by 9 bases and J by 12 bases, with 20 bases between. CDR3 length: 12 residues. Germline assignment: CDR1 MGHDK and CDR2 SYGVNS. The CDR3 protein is CASRASGLAEYF. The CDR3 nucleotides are TGTGCCAGTCGGGCCTCCGGACTCGCCGAGTACTTC. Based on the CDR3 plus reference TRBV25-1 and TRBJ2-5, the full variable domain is EADIYQTPRYLVIGTGKKITLECSQTMGHDKMYWYQQDPGMELHLIHYSYGVNSTEKGDLSSESTVSRIRTEHFPLTLESARPSHTSQYLCASRASGLAEYFGPGTRLLVL.

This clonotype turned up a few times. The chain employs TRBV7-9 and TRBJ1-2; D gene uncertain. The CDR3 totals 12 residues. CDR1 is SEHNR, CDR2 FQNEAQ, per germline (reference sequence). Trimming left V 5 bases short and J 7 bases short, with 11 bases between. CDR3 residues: CASSTNRVGYTF. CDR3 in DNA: TGTGCCAGCAGCACTAACAGAGTTGGCTACACCTTC.

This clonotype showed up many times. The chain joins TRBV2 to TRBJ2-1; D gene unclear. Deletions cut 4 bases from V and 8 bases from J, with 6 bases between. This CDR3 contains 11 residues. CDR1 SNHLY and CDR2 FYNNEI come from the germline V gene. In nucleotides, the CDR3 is TGTGCCAGCAGTGTATGGGATGAGCAGTTCTTC. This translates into CASSVWDEQFF.